These 26 T cell receptor beta chains came from one sample sequenced in a study of regulatory T cells in long-lasting Graves disease. CDR3-region Arm-PCR and iRepertoire HTBI primers produced the TCR beta libraries. A single record per CDR3 protein comes from TCRdb applying MiXCR to the multiplex PCR reads. The sample holds roughly 300,000 distinct CDR3 sequences, around 23% seen once. Indicated time point: persistent/refractory GD, antithyroid drugs over 5 years with positive TRAb. From PBMCs, RNA was extracted and then used to make the TCR library. The sample consisted of peripheral blood mononuclear cells (PBMCs), taken when the disease was refractory, from a patient treated with antithyroid drugs. These receptor sequences come from a female donor with Graves disease.

This clonotype was observed at least ten times. This chain connects TRBV28 to TRBJ1-4; D remains ambiguous. Between the trimmed V and J ends, which lost 6 bases and 5 bases, there was a span of 10 bases. The V gene's germline CDR1 is MDHEN and CDR2 SYDVKM. The length of the CDR3 is 13 residues. CDR3 sequence reads: CASRDEVNEKLFF. The CDR3 DNA is TGTGCCAGCAGAGACGAGGTGAATGAAAAACTGTTTTTT.

This clonotype was recorded a few times. The chain combines TRBV19 with TRBJ1-2, with TRBD1 matching 10 bases. J was trimmed by 8 bases and V by 5 bases; bases with no gene match: 11. Germline assignment: CDR1 LNHDA and CDR2 SQIVND (reference sequence). The CDR3 has 15 residues. CDR3 sequence reads: CASSASGTGVGGYTF. The CDR3 nucleotides read TGTGCCAGTAGTGCCTCCGGGACAGGGGTAGGAGGCTACACCTTC.

J is TRBJ2-5 and V is TRBV6-2 or TRBV6-3; the match to TRBD2 covers 12 bases. V shed 4 bases, J shed 5 bases, and the junction held 5 bases outside the gene matches. The length of the CDR3 is 15 residues. In germline, CDR1 is MNHEY, CDR2 SVGEGT. As DNA, the CDR3 is TGTGCCAGCAGTTCGCCTAGCGGGAGGGCGGAGACCCAGTACTTC. Translating it yields CASSSPSGRAETQYF.

On this clonotype: A junction end diverges from the germline sequence, so it may reflect a read error. The chain recombines TRBV20-1 with TRBJ2-3; 8 bases fit TRBD2. The CDR3 is 14 amino acids. Germline assignment: CDR1 DFQATT and CDR2 SNEGSKA (reference sequence). The CDR3, as DNA: TGCAGTGCCCTAAGACTAGCGAGCATAGATACGCAGTATTTT. Its protein product is CSALRLASIDTQYF.

This clonotype was detected only a few times. V and J are TRBV29-1 and TRBJ2-5; D is uncertain. Germline values: CDR1 SQVTM, CDR2 ANQGSEA. This CDR3 contains 12 residues. The V end was cut by 1 base, the J end by 4 bases, with 7 bases between. CDR3 protein: CSVEVQRETQYF. The CDR3 DNA is TGCAGCGTTGAAGTCCAGAGAGAGACCCAGTACTTC.

This clonotype was observed many times. As DNA, the CDR3 is TGTGCCAGCCGTGGAGACGAGCAGTACTTC. This sequence encodes CASRGDEQYF. The J gene is TRBJ2-7, the V gene TRBV2; D unclear. Germline assignment: CDR1 SNHLY and CDR2 FYNNEI. The CDR3 sequence is 10 residues long. V lost 8 bases and J 5 bases, leaving 7 bases between the germline ends.

Many counts were recorded for this clonotype. The CDR3 reads CASSQGARSYEQYF. In nucleotides, the CDR3 is TGTGCCAGCAGCCAGGGGGCTCGGAGCTACGAGCAGTACTTC. J is TRBJ2-7 and V is TRBV7-6; 8 bases line up with TRBD1. Per the germline V gene, CDR1 is SGHVS and CDR2 is FNYEAQ. After removal of 5 bases from V and 3 bases from J, the junction contained 6 bases not matched to a gene. This CDR3 comprises 14 residues.

This clonotype appeared a few times. The V call is TRBV11-2, the J call TRBJ2-7; 7 nucleotides match TRBD1. V was clipped by 4 bases and J by 4 bases; unmatched bases: 13. Germline V gene data show CDR1 as SGHAT and CDR2 as FQNNGV. The CDR3 is 16 residues long. Written as DNA, the CDR3 is TGTGCCAGCAGCTCTCGACAGGGTATTTGGATGTACGAGCAGTACTTC. This gives the protein CASSSRQGIWMYEQYF. The full variable domain, its missing parts supplied by reference TRBV11-2 and TRBJ2-7, is EAGVAQSPRYKIIEKRQSVAFWCNPISGHATLYWYQQILGQGPKLLIQFQNNGVVDDSQLPKDRFSAERLKGVDSTLKIQPAKLEDSAVYLCASSSRQGIWMYEQYFGPGTRLTVT.

The chain combines TRBV4-3 with TRBJ2-2; TRBD2 might be the D (6 bases). V was cut by 5 bases and J by 2 bases, with 9 bases left in between. Germline V gene data show CDR1 as LGHNA and CDR2 as YSLEER. The CDR3 runs 14 residues. CDR3 in amino acids: CASSMGGNTGELFF. Written as DNA, the CDR3 is TGCGCCAGCAGCATGGGGGGAAACACCGGGGAGCTGTTTTTT.

The sample holds many counts of this clonotype. The chain recombines TRBV5-8 with TRBJ1-4; D call uncertain. The CDR3 has 16 residues. With 4 bases removed from V and 8 bases from J, the gap between germline ends came to 21 bases. CDR1 is SGHTS, CDR2 YDEGEE, per germline. CDR3 sequence: CASSLNADLEGEKLFF. The CDR3 coding sequence is TGTGCCAGCAGCCTGAACGCGGACCTCGAAGGGGAAAAACTGTTTTTT.

This clonotype was detected only a few times. J is TRBJ2-4 and V is TRBV11-2; 10 nucleotides align to TRBD2. CDR1 and CDR2 (germline): SGHAT, FQNNGV. V lost 2 bases to trimming and J lost 8 bases; unmatched junction nucleotides: 6. The CDR3 covers 15 residues. The CDR3 spells CASSLLSGRGYIQYF. The CDR3 nucleotides read TGTGCCAGCAGCTTATTAAGCGGGAGGGGCTACATTCAGTACTTC. Complete variable domain (other parts from reference TRBV11-2 and TRBJ2-4): EAGVAQSPRYKIIEKRQSVAFWCNPISGHATLYWYQQILGQGPKLLIQFQNNGVVDDSQLPKDRFSAERLKGVDSTLKIQPAKLEDSAVYLCASSLLSGRGYIQYFGAGTRLSVL.

This clonotype showed up just a few times. The chain combines TRBV6-2 or TRBV6-3 with TRBJ2-1; TRBD2 is a possible D gene (5 bases). The CDR3 has 13 amino acids. Looked up from germline, CDR1 is MNHEY and CDR2 is SVGEGT. V lost 6 bases, J lost 1 base, and 7 bases lay in between. The CDR3 DNA sequence: TGTGCCAGCAGCGGGATGTCCTACAATGAGCAGTTCTTC. Translated: CASSGMSYNEQFF.

This clonotype was seen a handful of times. The J gene is TRBJ2-1, the V gene TRBV6-1; D not certain. The ends were cut back, 5 bases at V and 4 bases at J, with 12 bases in the middle. This CDR3 is built from 14 residues. In germline, CDR1 is MNHNS, CDR2 SASEGT. The CDR3 here is CASSPPPLYNEQFF. The DNA for the CDR3 is TGTGCCAGCAGTCCCCCTCCACTATACAATGAGCAGTTCTTC.

This clonotype was seen at least ten times. The rearrangement uses TRBV28 and TRBJ2-5; TRBD1 agrees at 8 bases. The J segment lost 3 bases and the V segment lost 1 base, leaving 13 bases of the junction unmatched. The CDR3 contains 18 residues. Germline V lookup: CDR1 MDHEN, CDR2 SYDVKM. The CDR3 DNA reads TGTGCCAGCAGTTTATCCCGGGACAGGATAATCCACAAAGAGACCCAGTACTTC. It translates to CASSLSRDRIIHKETQYF.

In its sample, this clonotype was seen many times. V is TRBV15 and J is TRBJ1-1, with D unresolved. CDR1 is LNHNV, CDR2 YYDKDF, per germline (reference sequence). V lost 0 bases and J 4 bases, leaving 18 bases between the germline ends. The CDR3 is 17 residues long. In DNA form, the CDR3 reads TGTGCCACCAGCAGAGATCAATTTGGGGTCGCTGGCACTGAAGCTTTCTTT. Protein: CATSRDQFGVAGTEAFF.

Ten or more counts support this clonotype. This chain links TRBV5-8 with TRBJ2-7; D perhaps matches TRBD2 (5 bases). This CDR3 spans 13 amino acids. The V end lost 3 bases, the J end lost 5 bases, and 12 bases lay between the germline ends. CDR1 and CDR2 from the germline V gene are SGHTS and YDEGEE. CDR3 region: CASSWRSSHEQYF. Written as DNA, the CDR3 is TGTGCCAGCAGCTGGAGGAGTAGTCACGAGCAGTACTTC.

This clonotype was recorded at least ten times. This sequence joins TRBV28 and TRBJ2-7, with D perhaps assigned TRBD1 or TRBD2 (5 bases each). The CDR3 runs to 16 residues. CDR1 is MDHEN, CDR2 SYDVKM, per germline. Trimming took off 2 bases at V and 4 bases at J, with 18 bases between the two ends. The CDR3 protein is CASSLPRGPRAYEQYF. The CDR3 region has the DNA TGTGCCAGCAGTTTACCACGGGGCCCCAGGGCGTACGAGCAGTACTTC. Looking up the rest from reference TRBV28 and TRBJ2-7 gives the full variable domain: DVKVTQSSRYLVKRTGEKVFLECVQDMDHENMFWYRQDPGLGLRLIYFSYDVKMKEKGDIPEGYSVSREKKERFSLILESASTNQTSMYLCASSLPRGPRAYEQYFGPGTRLTVT.

J is TRBJ2-7 and V is TRBV9; 10 positions agree with TRBD2. The CDR3 extends over 16 amino acids. Trimming took 2 bases from V and 5 from J; bases not matched to a gene: 10. Germline values: CDR1 SGDLS, CDR2 YYNGEE. For the CDR3, the DNA is TGTGCCAGCAGCGTTAGGGGGTCTAGCGGGAGCAACGAGCAGTACTTC. Translating it yields CASSVRGSSGSNEQYF. Supplemented by reference TRBV9 and TRBJ2-7, the full variable domain reads DSGVTQTPKHLITATGQRVTLRCSPRSGDLSVYWYQQSLDQGLQFLIQYYNGEERAKGNILERFSAQQFPDLHSELNLSSLELGDSALYFCASSVRGSSGSNEQYFGPGTRLTVT.

The chain is built from TRBV20-1 and TRBJ2-7; 8 positions agree with TRBD2. Germline V CDR1 and CDR2: DFQATT, SNEGSKA (reference sequence). The length of the CDR3 is 14 residues. V lost 6 bases to trimming and J lost 1 base; unmatched junction nucleotides: 8. CDR3 amino acids: CSAPGLVGSYEQYF. The DNA of the CDR3 is TGCAGTGCCCCGGGACTAGTTGGGTCCTACGAGCAGTACTTC.

This rearrangement joins TRBV4-3 to TRBJ2-7; the D gene could be TRBD1 or TRBD2 (6 bases each). CDR1 is LGHNA, CDR2 YSLEER, per germline. Trimming took 3 bases from V and 2 from J, leaving 14 bases between them. The CDR3 is 15 amino acids. CDR3 region: CASSQDKGGAYEQYF. In DNA, the CDR3 is TGCGCCAGCAGCCAGGATAAGGGGGGAGCCTACGAGCAGTACTTC.

V usage is TRBV4-1 and J usage is TRBJ1-2, with D tentatively TRBD1 (5 bases). The germline CDR1 and CDR2 sequences are MGHRA and YSYEKL. The V and J ends lost 0 bases and 4 bases respectively, with 12 bases between them. The CDR3 sequence is 15 residues long. The DNA for the CDR3 is TGCGCCAGCAGCCAAGATAGGGACCGCCCCTATGGCTACACCTTC. This sequence encodes CASSQDRDRPYGYTF.

The chain is built from TRBV6-1 and TRBJ2-7; D gene uncertain. CDR1 is MNHNS and CDR2 is SASEGT in the germline V gene. Trimming pared 6 bases from V and 6 bases from J, leaving 18 bases between. The CDR3 sequence is 14 residues long. CDR3 protein: CASRMQVPGSEQYF. CDR3 bases: TGTGCCAGCAGAATGCAGGTTCCAGGATCCGAGCAGTACTTC.

The chain joins TRBV4-3 to TRBJ2-7, with 8 bases fitting TRBD2. Germline V gene sequence: CDR1 LGHNA, CDR2 YSLEER. The V segment lost 1 base and the J segment 3 bases; nucleotides outside the gene matches: 5. The CDR3 is made up of 15 amino acids. The CDR3 sequence is CASSQGTSRIYEQYF. The CDR3 region has the DNA TGCGCCAGCAGCCAAGGGACTAGCCGGATCTACGAGCAGTACTTC.

This clonotype showed up just a few times. The V gene is TRBV12-3 or TRBV12-4, the J gene TRBJ2-7; 8 bases are shared with TRBD2. V shed 3 bases, J shed 4 bases, and the junction held 5 bases outside the gene matches. The CDR3 loop spans 14 amino acids. CDR3 nucleotide sequence: TGTGCCAGCAGTTTCAGCGGGAGTCAATACGAGCAGTACTTC. Translating gives CASSFSGSQYEQYF.

The V call is TRBV29-1, the J call TRBJ2-3; 12 bases match TRBD2. Germline values: CDR1 SQVTM, CDR2 ANQGSEA. The CDR3 has 15 amino acids. The ends lost 7 bases at V and 2 bases at J; junction bases unmatched: 7. The CDR3: CSAKGLAGFTDTQYF. In nucleotides, the CDR3 is TGCAGCGCTAAAGGACTAGCGGGGTTCACAGATACGCAGTATTTT.

This chain uses TRBV24-1 with TRBJ2-3; D assignment may be TRBD1 or TRBD2 (7 bases each). V lost 4 bases to trimming and J lost 5 bases, with 15 bases between them. The CDR3 totals 15 residues. Germline lookup yields CDR1 KGHDR and CDR2 SFDVKD. In DNA form, the CDR3 reads TGTGCCACCAGTGACACCCCAGGGGGGGAAGATACGCAGTATTTT. It codes for CATSDTPGGEDTQYF.